A selection of T cell receptor beta chains follows, all from one sample in a study of cytomegalovirus exposure and HLA in healthy donors. The protocol was immunoSEQ multiplex PCR, while the TCRdb copy is restricted to in-frame clones and leaves out a portion. This repertoire shows over 150,000 clones, around 80% found once; its top ten account for 1%. Sample: PBMCs. These receptors all stem from a woman aged 45-65 years in good health and CMV-seropositive. The CDR3 runs from the conserved cysteine through the conserved F or W. The D gene is left open where the match is weak. For some rows the clone size is stated as once, few or many, or as a class when expanded; others skip it.

size	D	V	J	DNA	CDR3
-	-	TRBV9	TRBJ1-6	TGTGCCAGCAGCGAGGGAGTAGGGAATAATTCACCCCTCCACTTT	CASSEGVGNNSPLHF
-	TRBD2	TRBV5-1	TRBJ2-7	TGCGCCAGCAGCTTGTTAACTAGCGGGGGGGTACAAGGATACGAGCAGTACTTC	CASSLLTSGGVQGYEQYF
-	-	TRBV6-5	TRBJ1-2	TGTGCCAGCAGTTACGTGCCGCAGGGCTATGGCTACACCTTC	CASSYVPQGYGYTF
-	TRBD2	TRBV7-2	TRBJ2-5	TGTGCCAGCAGTTGGGGGGAGGGGGAGACCCAGTACTTC	CASSWGEGETQYF
-	TRBD2	TRBV4-1	TRBJ2-2	TGCGCCAGCAGCCAAGACCCCCGTTGCGGGAGGTTTGGCGGGGAGCTGTTTTTT	CASSQDPRCGRFGGELFF
few	-	TRBV21-1	TRBJ1-3	TGTGCCAGCAGCAAGAGGGCTAAACAGGGAACAAGCTCTGGAAACACCATATATTTT	CASSKRAKQGTSSGNTIYF
-	-	TRBV25-1	TRBJ1-1	TGTGCCAGCAGTGAATCGTCACAGGGGAACACTGAAGCTTTCTTT	CASSESSQGNTEAFF
-	-	TRBV28	TRBJ2-2	TGTGCCAGCAGTTCCTCGAGGGTTCAGGCCGGGGAGCTGTTTTTT	CASSSSRVQAGELFF
-	-	TRBV19	TRBJ1-1	TGTGCCAGTAGTCCCCTACCGGGCACTGAAGCTTTCTTT	CASSPLPGTEAFF
once	TRBD2	TRBV4-2	TRBJ2-5	TGTGCCAGCAGCCAAGACGCGGGGGTATTAGAGACCCAGTACTTC	CASSQDAGVLETQYF
-	TRBD1	TRBV6-6	TRBJ1-5	TGTGCCAGCAGTGGAACAGGGGCTGGATATCAGCCCCAGCATTTT	CASSGTGAGYQPQHF
-	-	TRBV19	TRBJ1-4	TGTGCCAGTAGTGTGAGGGGGGAAAAACTGTTTTTT	CASSVRGEKLFF
-	-	TRBV10-2	TRBJ1-2	TGCGCCAGCAGTGAGTCCGTGAACTATGGCTACACCTTC	CASSESVNYGYTF
-	-	TRBV29-1	TRBJ2-7	TGCAGCGTTGAGCCTCGAGCAGGGGTAAGCGAGCAGTACTTC	CSVEPRAGVSEQYF
-	-	TRBV7-8	TRBJ1-5	TGTGCCAGCAGCTCGTCTGGGAGTTGGCAGCCCCAGCATTTT	CASSSSGSWQPQHF
-	TRBD1	TRBV18	TRBJ1-5	TGTGCCAGCTCACGGTCACCTACGACAGGGGGCTTGCCCCAGCATTTT	CASSRSPTTGGLPQHF
-	-	TRBV11-2	TRBJ1-2	TGTGCCAGCAGCTTACAGGGGAATGGCTACACCTTC	CASSLQGNGYTF
-	TRBD2	TRBV27	TRBJ2-1	TGTGCCAGCAGTTTCCTGTCTAGCGGGATGGATGAGCAGTTCTTC	CASSFLSSGMDEQFF
-	TRBD2	TRBV14	TRBJ2-3	TGTGCCAGCAGCCTAAGCGGGGGGGGCACAGATACGCAGTATTTT	CASSLSGGGTDTQYF
-	-	TRBV9	TRBJ1-6	TGTGCCAGCTCCGGCCGGAGCTCCTATAATTCACCCCTCCACTTT	CASSGRSSYNSPLHF
-	TRBD1	TRBV10-3	TRBJ2-4	TGTGCCATCAGTGAAAGGACAGGTATAGCCAAAAACATTCAGTACTTC	CAISERTGIAKNIQYF
-	TRBD2	TRBV29-1	TRBJ2-3	TGCAGTATTCCGGGGGGTTCAAACACAGATACGCAGTATTTT	CSIPGGSNTDTQYF
-	-	TRBV6-5	TRBJ1-1	TGTGCCAGCAGTTACTCAGGGAGGGTCACTGAAGCTTTCTTT	CASSYSGRVTEAFF
-	-	TRBV19	TRBJ1-6	TGTGCCAGTAGTAACCAGGCTAATTCACCCCTCCACTTT	CASSNQANSPLHF
-	-	TRBV28	TRBJ2-5	TGTGCCAGCAAGGATCATACAGCCTCCCTTACTCAGGCCCAGTACTTC	CASKDHTASLTQAQYF
-	-	TRBV29-1	TRBJ2-4	TGCAGCGTTGTTTTCCGGGAATCGATAGCCAAAAACATTCAGTACTTC	CSVVFRESIAKNIQYF
few	-	TRBV6-1	TRBJ1-3	TGTGCCAGCAGTGAGTACCCGACAGGCGGAAACACCATATATTTT	CASSEYPTGGNTIYF
-	-	TRBV6-1	TRBJ2-3	TGTGCCAGCAGAGGCTTGGAGGGCGGTACGCAGTATTTT	CASRGLEGGTQYF
-	-	TRBV6-1	TRBJ1-1	TGTGCCAGCAGCCTGTTGAACACTGAAGCTTTCTTT	CASSLLNTEAFF
-	-	TRBV29-1	TRBJ1-1	TGCAGCGTCGGCCGGGGGGCTGAAGCTTTCTTT	CSVGRGAEAFF
-	-	TRBV28	TRBJ2-7	TGTGCCAGCAGAATAACAACAGGGATCGGGCAGTACTTC	CASRITTGIGQYF
-	-	TRBV11-3	TRBJ2-5	TGTGCCAGCAGCGTAGGTTCAGGACAAATAGAGACCCAGTACTTC	CASSVGSGQIETQYF
-	TRBD2	TRBV7-9	TRBJ2-1	TGTGCCAGCAGCAAGCCTAGCGGGGGGTTGAATGAGCAGTTCTTC	CASSKPSGGLNEQFF
-	TRBD1	TRBV29-1	TRBJ2-7	TGCAGCGTTGATGTATTGGGGACAGGGAATTATCCCTACGAGCAGTACTTC	CSVDVLGTGNYPYEQYF
-	-	TRBV2	TRBJ2-5	TGTGCCAGCAGTGATTTCGGGGGAGGAGAGGAGACCCAGTACTTC	CASSDFGGGEETQYF
-	-	TRBV27	TRBJ2-7	TGTGCCAGCAGTTTATGGGCAGGGGGGAACCGCTACGAGCAGTACTTC	CASSLWAGGNRYEQYF
-	TRBD2	TRBV11-2	TRBJ2-2	TGTGCCAGCAGCCCCAGACCGGGACTAGCGGGAGGGAGAACCGGGGAGCTGTTTTTT	CASSPRPGLAGGRTGELFF